The 21 T cell receptor beta chains in this list originate from one sample, sequenced in a study of T-cell reconstitution after alpha-beta-depleted transplantation in children. Unique molecular identifiers featured in how the TCRbeta library was prepared. TCRdb re-derived calls from the PCR reads in MiXCR, one entry per CDR3 protein. The sample carries about 170,000 distinct CDR3 sequences, more than 9.5% recorded once. The sample in question was PBMCs, obtained before TCRalphabeta/CD19-depleted stem cell transplant. The receptor set was obtained from a boy aged 2 to 10 with acute myeloid leukemia, due to receive a stem cell transplant.

This clonotype was observed a handful of times. V is TRBV4-1 and J is TRBJ2-7, with 9 bases fitting TRBD2. With V trimmed by 2 bases and J by 3 bases, 2 bases remained unmatched. The CDR3 is 14 amino acids. Germline-derived CDR1 and CDR2 are MGHRA and YSYEKL. CDR3 amino acids: CASSQLREGYEQYF. CDR3 nucleotide sequence: TGCGCCAGCAGCCAACTGCGGGAGGGCTACGAGCAGTACTTC.

In its sample, this clonotype was seen many times. The rearrangement uses TRBV6-5 and TRBJ2-3; 14 bases fit TRBD2. Germline CDR1 reads MNHEY; CDR2 reads SVGAGI. Unmatched junction bases numbered 9, after V lost 7 bases and J lost 0 bases. The CDR3 loop spans 18 amino acids. This CDR3 is CASTPGLAGVGSTDTQYF. The CDR3 DNA reads as TGTGCCAGCACCCCGGGACTAGCGGGAGTAGGGAGCACAGATACGCAGTATTTT.

This clonotype was found many times. The chain couples TRBV12-3 or TRBV12-4 to TRBJ2-1, with D possibly matching TRBD2 (6 bases). The length of the CDR3 is 13 residues. V dropped 7 bases and J dropped 8 bases, with 15 bases sitting between them. The CDR3 here is CASTAAGGDEQFF. The CDR3 DNA reads as TGTGCCAGCACCGCGGCCGGCGGGGATGAGCAGTTCTTC.

This clonotype was observed many times. This chain joins TRBV27 and TRBJ1-2, with D perhaps TRBD1 (6 bases). Germline CDR1 is MNHEY and CDR2 is SMNVEV (reference sequence). Trimming left V 2 bases short and J 8 bases short, with 15 bases between. This CDR3 has 14 amino acids. CDR3 amino acids: CASSLKGTNRGYTF. The CDR3 DNA is TGTGCCAGCAGTTTAAAAGGGACAAATCGGGGCTACACCTTC.

This clonotype was detected many times. The genes are TRBV12-3 or TRBV12-4 and TRBJ1-1; the match to TRBD1 covers 7 bases. Trimming cost V 5 bases and J 2 bases; bases outside gene matches: 8. The CDR3 totals 15 residues. This CDR3 reads CASSPTGQLNTEAFF. CDR3 in DNA: TGTGCCAGCAGTCCAACGGGACAGTTAAACACTGAAGCTTTCTTT.

Many counts were recorded for this clonotype. This chain connects TRBV28 to TRBJ1-1; no firm D call. This CDR3 comprises 13 residues. Germline values: CDR1 MDHEN, CDR2 SYDVKM. V lost 7 bases and J 2 bases, leaving 11 bases between the germline ends. The CDR3 loop is CASNMRVNTEAFF. The CDR3 region has the DNA TGTGCCAGCAATATGAGGGTTAACACTGAAGCTTTCTTT. The complete variable domain, with remaining parts taken from reference TRBV28 and TRBJ1-1, reads DVKVTQSSRYLVKRTGEKVFLECVQDMDHENMFWYRQDPGLGLRLIYFSYDVKMKEKGDIPEGYSVSREKKERFSLILESASTNQTSMYLCASNMRVNTEAFFGQGTRLTVV.

This clonotype came up a few times. The chain is built from TRBV18 and TRBJ2-1; 7 positions match TRBD1. In germline, CDR1 is KGHSH, CDR2 LQKENI. CDR3 length: 18 amino acids. V trimming: 4 bases; J trimming: 0 bases; junction bases outside the gene matches: 12. This chain's CDR3 is CASSHLGTARSSYNEQFF. For the CDR3, the DNA is TGTGCCAGCTCACATCTCGGGACAGCACGTTCCTCCTACAATGAGCAGTTCTTC. The full variable domain, its missing parts supplied by reference TRBV18 and TRBJ2-1, is NAGVMQNPRHLVRRRGQEARLRCSPMKGHSHVYWYRQLPEEGLKFMVYLQKENIIDESGMPKERFSAEFPKEGPSILRIQQVVRGDSAAYFCASSHLGTARSSYNEQFFGPGTRLTVL.

The chain is built from TRBV7-6 and TRBJ2-5; TRBD1 agrees at 9 bases. CDR3 length: 16 amino acids. CDR1 and CDR2 (germline): SGHVS, FNYEAQ. Losses at the gene ends were 4 bases for V and 5 bases for J; bases not matched to a gene: 11. CDR3 region: CASSSAGGTGWETQYF. The DNA for the CDR3 is TGTGCCAGCAGCTCCGCCGGCGGGACAGGGTGGGAGACCCAGTACTTC.

This chain uses TRBV5-6 with TRBJ2-1; D is unresolved. The length of the CDR3 is 14 residues. Looked up from germline, CDR1 is SGHDT and CDR2 is YYEEEE. V lost 0 bases and J 3 bases, leaving 7 bases between the germline ends. The CDR3 loop is CASSLVRNYNEQFF. The CDR3 nucleotides are TGTGCCAGCAGCTTGGTTCGAAACTACAATGAGCAGTTCTTC.

This clonotype has at least ten counts. The chain employs TRBV28 and TRBJ2-4; D is tentatively TRBD1 or TRBD2 (5 bases each). The CDR3 length is 13 residues. CDR1 is MDHEN, CDR2 SYDVKM, per germline. Between the trimmed V and J ends, which lost 6 bases and 7 bases, there was a span of 13 bases. This CDR3 is CASRIEGLNIQYF. CDR3 nucleotides: TGTGCCAGCAGGATTGAGGGGCTGAACATTCAGTACTTC. The full variable domain, its missing parts supplied by reference TRBV28 and TRBJ2-4, is DVKVTQSSRYLVKRTGEKVFLECVQDMDHENMFWYRQDPGLGLRLIYFSYDVKMKEKGDIPEGYSVSREKKERFSLILESASTNQTSMYLCASRIEGLNIQYFGAGTRLSVL.

There are many counts of this clonotype. This chain connects TRBV24-1 to TRBJ2-2; the D gene could be TRBD1 or TRBD2 (6 bases each). Looked up from germline, CDR1 is KGHDR and CDR2 is SFDVKD. V dropped 3 bases and J dropped 1 base, with 14 bases sitting between them. The CDR3 runs to 17 residues. The CDR3 reads CATSDIMGGRNTGELFF. DNA of the CDR3: TGTGCCACCAGTGATATCATGGGGGGCCGGAACACCGGGGAGCTGTTTTTT.

This clonotype was seen ten or more times. This rearrangement joins TRBV5-6 to TRBJ2-1; TRBD1 agrees at 7 bases. V dropped 4 bases and J dropped 5; count of bases not matched to a gene: 6. The CDR3 is 14 amino acids. Germline V gives CDR1 SGHDT, CDR2 YYEEEE. CDR3 amino acids: CASSLLGQNNEQFF. The CDR3 bases are TGTGCCAGCAGCCTATTGGGACAGAACAATGAGCAGTTCTTC.

Points on this clonotype: A much bigger clone sits one base away, suggesting this may be a read error. This chain joins TRBV27 and TRBJ2-4; maybe TRBD2 (6 bases). Germline values: CDR1 MNHEY, CDR2 SMNVEV (reference sequence). This CDR3 has 15 amino acids. The chain's CDR3 is CVSSLESFPGSIQYF. CDR3 bases: TGTGTCAGCAGTTTAGAGAGTTTCCCCGGGAGCATTCAGTACTTC.

This clonotype showed up many times. This chain joins TRBV7-9 and TRBJ2-2, with 7 positions matching TRBD1. Germline assignment: CDR1 SEHNR and CDR2 FQNEAQ (reference sequence). Trimming at V came to 5 bases and at J to 3 bases, leaving 9 bases not matched to a gene. The CDR3 totals 16 residues. CDR3 nucleotide sequence: TGTGCCAGCAGCCAGTTGGGGACAGAGCACACCGGGGAGCTGTTTTTT. The encoded protein is CASSQLGTEHTGELFF.

The sample holds many counts of this clonotype. The rearrangement links TRBV5-1 to TRBJ2-1; maybe TRBD2 (6 bases). V was shortened by 5 bases and J by 3 bases, with 21 bases between the two germline ends. CDR1 is SGHRS and CDR2 is YFSETQ in the germline V gene. This CDR3 spans 17 amino acids. The CDR3 is CASSYPNEGGYYNEQFF. The CDR3 nucleotides read TGCGCCAGCAGTTACCCCAACGAGGGAGGTTACTACAATGAGCAGTTCTTC.

This clonotype was seen many times. CDR3 nucleotide sequence: TGCGCCAGCAGCCATCAAGGACAGGGCGCTTCTGGAAACACCATATATTTT. This sequence encodes CASSHQGQGASGNTIYF. The chain links TRBV5-1 to TRBJ1-3, with TRBD1 matching over 8 bases. V lost 4 bases, J lost 1 base, and 10 bases stayed unmatched. Germline V gives CDR1 SGHRS, CDR2 YFSETQ. CDR3 length: 17 amino acids.

This clonotype was seen many times. V usage is TRBV20-1 and J usage is TRBJ1-2; D may be TRBD1 (6 bases). CDR3 length: 15 amino acids. The ends were cut back, 5 bases at V and 7 bases at J, with 23 bases in the middle. Germline V gene sequence: CDR1 DFQATT, CDR2 SNEGSKA (reference sequence). CDR3 sequence reads: CSAPPLRGAKGGYTF. The DNA of the CDR3 is TGCAGTGCTCCTCCTCTGCGGGGGGCGAAGGGTGGCTACACCTTC.

The sample holds many counts of this clonotype. CDR3 bases: TGTGCCAGCAGCTTTAGGCTAGCGGATGTGGACACCTACAATGAGCAGTTCTTC. It encodes CASSFRLADVDTYNEQFF. The V call is TRBV7-2, the J call TRBJ2-1, with TRBD2 matching over 7 bases. Germline lookup yields CDR1 SGHTA and CDR2 FQGNSA. With V trimmed by 3 bases and J by 2 bases, 13 bases remained unmatched. This CDR3 spans 18 amino acids.

This clonotype has a handful of counts. This chain joins TRBV6-1 and TRBJ2-7; D remains ambiguous. Per the germline V gene, CDR1 is MNHNS and CDR2 is SASEGT. This CDR3 is 15 amino acids long. V shed 6 bases and J shed 6 bases, with 21 bases lying between them. The chain's CDR3 is CASSAFGLVWSEQYF. The CDR3 DNA follows: TGTGCCAGCAGCGCCTTCGGGCTAGTCTGGTCCGAGCAGTACTTC.

This clonotype was detected ten times or more. The rearrangement joins TRBV20-1 to TRBJ2-3; D is tentatively TRBD1 or TRBD2 (5 bases each). Trimming removed 2 bases at V and 2 bases at J, with 14 bases between. CDR3 length: 15 residues. CDR1 and CDR2 (germline): DFQATT, SNEGSKA (reference sequence). The CDR3 is CSARPLSGHTDTQYF. The CDR3 coding sequence is TGCAGTGCTAGACCTCTGAGCGGACACACAGATACGCAGTATTTT.

This clonotype was seen many times. The CDR3 bases are TGCGCCAGCAGCGATGTCCGCGAGCAGTACTTC. Translation: CASSDVREQYF. The V and J genes are TRBV5-1 and TRBJ2-7; D is undetermined. The CDR3 contains 11 residues. Germline V CDR1 and CDR2: SGHRS, YFSETQ. The V end lost 4 bases, the J end lost 6 bases, and 8 bases lay between the germline ends.